Listed below are T cell receptor beta chains from one sample, sequenced in a study of cytomegalovirus exposure and HLA in healthy donors. Assay: immunoSEQ multiplex PCR; the TCRdb copy retains only in-frame clones and omits some. Altogether 210,000 or so clones are present, approximately 86% being singletons, with the ten largest covering 2.9%. The sample comprised PBMCs. These receptors originate from a woman in her late teens or twenties in good health and CMV-seronegative. The CDR3 runs from the conserved cysteine through the conserved F or W. The D gene is left open where the match is weak. The listing skips clone size in some rows; elsewhere it reads once, few, many or a size class.

V	D	J	size	DNA	CDR3
TRBV5-1	-	TRBJ1-1	-	TGCGCCAGCAGCTTGGGCCCCCCGACTGATACTGAAGCTTTCTTT	CASSLGPPTDTEAFF
TRBV6-6	TRBD1	TRBJ2-1	once	TGTGCCAGCAGTTACCGGTCAGGGGGCAATGAGCAGTTCTTC	CASSYRSGGNEQFF
TRBV5-4	-	TRBJ2-2	-	TGTGCCAGCAGCTCGGATGTTGCAGGGTTTGTAACCGGGGAGCTGTTTTTT	CASSSDVAGFVTGELFF
TRBV21-1	-	TRBJ2-5	-	TGTGCCAGCAGCATCTCGTACCGGGACTATCAAGAGACCCAGTACTTC	CASSISYRDYQETQYF
TRBV7-9	-	TRBJ1-1	-	TGTGCCAGCAGCGTACAACAGGCTGTAGGCACTGAAGCTTTCTTT	CASSVQQAVGTEAFF
TRBV4-1	TRBD2	TRBJ2-3	once	TGCGCCAGCAGCAGGGGACTAGCGGTCGCCCAGGCAGATACGCAGTATTTT	CASSRGLAVAQADTQYF
TRBV5-4	TRBD2	TRBJ2-7	-	TGTGCCAGCAGCTTTTTAGCGGGAGGGCCGCGCGAGCAGTACTTC	CASSFLAGGPREQYF
TRBV2	-	TRBJ1-3	-	TGTGCCAGCAGTGCGGTCGGTCGAGTATCCTCTGGAAACACCATATATTTT	CASSAVGRVSSGNTIYF
TRBV6-5	-	TRBJ1-2	-	TGTGCCAGCAGTAGAGACCCGAGGTCAGGCTACACCTTC	CASSRDPRSGYTF
TRBV28	TRBD1	TRBJ1-5	-	TGTGCCAGCAGGGGGACAGGGGGGGTTGGCAATCAGCCCCAGCATTTT	CASRGTGGVGNQPQHF
TRBV11-3	TRBD2	TRBJ2-1	-	TGTGCCAGCAGCTTACACCCGACTAGCGGCAATGAGCAGTTCTTC	CASSLHPTSGNEQFF
TRBV13	-	TRBJ1-1	-	TGTGCCAGCAGCGAAGGAGACCTCAACACTGAAGCTTTCTTT	CASSEGDLNTEAFF
TRBV7-9	-	TRBJ2-2	-	TGTGCCAGCAGCTTGGCGCGGGGGGAGCTGTTTTTT	CASSLARGELFF
TRBV11-3	-	TRBJ2-1	-	TGTGCCAGCAGCTTATTGGGGGGGCCTTACAATGAGCAGTTCTTC	CASSLLGGPYNEQFF
TRBV4-2	-	TRBJ2-3	-	TGTGCCAGCAGCCGGGGCTACCATAGGGCAGATACGCAGTATTTT	CASSRGYHRADTQYF
TRBV25-1	TRBD2	TRBJ2-7	-	TGTGCCAGCAGTGAATATTTGGCGGGAGGCCACAACGAGCAGTACTTC	CASSEYLAGGHNEQYF
TRBV6-1	-	TRBJ1-2	-	TGTGCCAGCAGTGAGAGGGAATGGGGAGGCTACACCTTC	CASSEREWGGYTF
TRBV29-1	-	TRBJ2-7	-	TGCAGCGTCAAAAAAAGCGGAGTAGGGAGCTCCTACGAGCAGTACTTC	CSVKKSGVGSSYEQYF